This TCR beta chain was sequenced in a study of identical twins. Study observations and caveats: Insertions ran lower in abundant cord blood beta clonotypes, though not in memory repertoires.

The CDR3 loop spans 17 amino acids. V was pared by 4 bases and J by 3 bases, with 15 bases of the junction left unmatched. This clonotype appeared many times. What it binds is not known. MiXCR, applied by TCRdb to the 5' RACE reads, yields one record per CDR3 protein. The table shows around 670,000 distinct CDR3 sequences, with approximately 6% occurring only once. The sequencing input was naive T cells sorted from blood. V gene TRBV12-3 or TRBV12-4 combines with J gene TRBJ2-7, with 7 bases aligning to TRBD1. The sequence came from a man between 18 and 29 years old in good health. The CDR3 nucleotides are TGTGCCAGCAGTTACTGGGCAGGGGGTAGCAGTATCTACGAGCAGTACTTC. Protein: CASSYWAGGSSIYEQYF.